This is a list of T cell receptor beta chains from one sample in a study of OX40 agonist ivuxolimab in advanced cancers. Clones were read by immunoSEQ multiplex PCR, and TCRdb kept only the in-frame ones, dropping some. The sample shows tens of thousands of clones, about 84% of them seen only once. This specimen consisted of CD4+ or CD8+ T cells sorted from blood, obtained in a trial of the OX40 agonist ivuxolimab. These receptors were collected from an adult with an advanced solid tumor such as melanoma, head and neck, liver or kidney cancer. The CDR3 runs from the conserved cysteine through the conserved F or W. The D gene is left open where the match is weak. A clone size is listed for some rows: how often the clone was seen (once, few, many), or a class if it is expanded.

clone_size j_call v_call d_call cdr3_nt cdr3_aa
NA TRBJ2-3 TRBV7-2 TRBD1 TGTGCCAGCAGCTCCGCAGGGGGCTTTAGCACAGATACGCAGTATTTT CASSSAGGFSTDTQYF
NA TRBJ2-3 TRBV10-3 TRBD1 TGTGCCATCAGTGGGACAGGGAAAGATACGCAGTATTTT CAISGTGKDTQYF
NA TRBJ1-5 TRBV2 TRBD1 TGTGCCAGCAGTGAACGGACAGGCGATAGCAATCAGCCCCAGCATTTT CASSERTGDSNQPQHF
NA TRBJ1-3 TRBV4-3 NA TGCGCCAGCAGCCAAGATCACTGGGGGACTGGAAACACCATATATTTT CASSQDHWGTGNTIYF
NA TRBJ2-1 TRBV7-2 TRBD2 TGTGCCAGCAGAAAGCCCGGGACTAGGGGGAATGAGCAGTTCTTC CASRKPGTRGNEQFF
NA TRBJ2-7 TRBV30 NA TGTGCCTGGAGTGTACAAGGGTCCGAGCAGTACTTC CAWSVQGSEQYF
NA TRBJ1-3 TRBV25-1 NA TGTGCCAGCAGTTACTCTGGAAACACCATATATTTT CASSYSGNTIYF
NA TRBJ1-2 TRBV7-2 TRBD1 TGTGCCAGCAGCGGGACAGGGGCCCTGAGGGGCTACACCTTC CASSGTGALRGYTF
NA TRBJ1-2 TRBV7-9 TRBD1 TGTGCCAGCAGCACCGCCGACAGGGCCCTCTATGGCTACACCTTC CASSTADRALYGYTF
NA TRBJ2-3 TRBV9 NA TGTGCCAGCAGCGTAGGTCTTGGCGATACGCAGTATTTT CASSVGLGDTQYF
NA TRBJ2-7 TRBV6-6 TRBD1 TGTGCCAGCAGTTACTTGACAGGGCAGTCCTACGAGCAGTACTTC CASSYLTGQSYEQYF
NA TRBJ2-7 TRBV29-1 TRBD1 TGCAGCGTTGCCCACGGGACAGTCTACGAGCAGTACTTC CSVAHGTVYEQYF
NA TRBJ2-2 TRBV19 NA TGTGCCAGTAGTAGGGGCCGTAACGGGGAGCTGTTTTTT CASSRGRNGELFF
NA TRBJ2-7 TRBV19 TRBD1 TGTGCCAGTAGTTTCAACCCCATACAGGGGAGCTCCTACGAGCAGTACTTC CASSFNPIQGSSYEQYF
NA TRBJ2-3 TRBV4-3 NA TGCGCCAGCAGCCAAGAAGCAGTACTCGGCACAGATACGCAGTATTTT CASSQEAVLGTDTQYF
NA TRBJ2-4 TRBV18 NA TGTGCCAGCTCACCAACCGGGGCTGGGAAGGGAGCTATTGACATTCAGTACTTC CASSPTGAGKGAIDIQYF
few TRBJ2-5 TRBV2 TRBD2 TGTGCCAGCAGTGAACAGGGACTAGCGGGGGGCCTCAGGGAGACCCAGTACTTC CASSEQGLAGGLRETQYF
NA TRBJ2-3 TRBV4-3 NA TGCGCCAGCAGCCAAGATGGAGGGGCATTGGGCACAGATACGCAGTATTTT CASSQDGGALGTDTQYF
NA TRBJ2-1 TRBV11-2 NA TGTGCCAGCAGCCTAGGAGCGACAAGGGCCTACAATGAGCAGTTCTTC CASSLGATRAYNEQFF
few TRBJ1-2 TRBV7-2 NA TGTGCCAGCAGCTTACGGTCCTCGGGGCAGGGAGATGGCTACACCTTC CASSLRSSGQGDGYTF
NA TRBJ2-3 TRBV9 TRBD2 TGTGCCAGCAGCGTAGACGGGGGGAATACGCAGTATTTT CASSVDGGNTQYF
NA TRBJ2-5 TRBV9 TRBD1 TGTGCCAGCAGCCTGGGGACAGAAGAGACCCAGTACTTC CASSLGTEETQYF
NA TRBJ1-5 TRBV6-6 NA TGTGCCACCACCGACAGTAGCAATCAGCCCCAGCATTTT CATTDSSNQPQHF
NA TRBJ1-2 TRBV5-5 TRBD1 TGTGCCAGCAGCTTGGGGACAACAGGGGGTGGTGGCTACACCTTC CASSLGTTGGGGYTF
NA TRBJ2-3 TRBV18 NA TGTGCCAGCTCATTCCCCGGGAGCCCAGATACGCAGTATTTT CASSFPGSPDTQYF
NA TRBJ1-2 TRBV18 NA TGTGCCAGCTCACCAACGACAGACCTAACTAACTATGGCTACACCTTC CASSPTTDLTNYGYTF
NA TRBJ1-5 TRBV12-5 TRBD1 TGTGCTAGTGGTTTGGTGACAGGGAACAATCAGCCCCAGCATTTT CASGLVTGNNQPQHF
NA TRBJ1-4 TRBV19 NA TGTGCCAGTAGTTCGACAGCTACTCATGAAAAACTGTTTTTT CASSSTATHEKLFF
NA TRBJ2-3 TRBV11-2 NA TGTGCCAGCAGCCGCGACGGCTGGCCGGGAGATACGCAGTATTTT CASSRDGWPGDTQYF
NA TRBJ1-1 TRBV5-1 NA TGCGCCAGCAGCTTCAAGGGGGACACTGAAGCTTTCTTT CASSFKGDTEAFF
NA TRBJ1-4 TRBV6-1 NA TGTGCCAGCAGTGAAGGAAGGTTCAAAGGGGGAAAACTGTTTTTT CASSEGRFKGGKLFF
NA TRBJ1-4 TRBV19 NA TGTGCCAGTAGTAGCCAGCGTGATGAAAAACTGTTTTTT CASSSQRDEKLFF
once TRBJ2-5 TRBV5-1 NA TGCGCCAGCAGCTTGGAACCGTCCACCCAAGAGACCCAGTACTTC CASSLEPSTQETQYF
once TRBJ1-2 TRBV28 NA TGTGCCAGCAGTGGAACCCCAGGAGCCCCTAACTATGGCTACACCTTC CASSGTPGAPNYGYTF
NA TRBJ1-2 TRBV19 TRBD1 TGTGCCAGTAGTGCCGGGACAGGGATCTATGGCTACACCTTC CASSAGTGIYGYTF
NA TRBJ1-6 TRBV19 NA TGTGCCAGTAGTATAGTCCGGCACGGTAATTCACCCCTCCACTTT CASSIVRHGNSPLHF
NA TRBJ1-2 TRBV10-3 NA TGTGCCATCAGACGAGGAGGGACATCGGCGTTCTATGGCTACACCTTC CAIRRGGTSAFYGYTF
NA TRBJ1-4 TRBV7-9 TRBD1 TGTGCCAGCAGCCCGGGGATGGACAGGGTGTACGAAAAACTGTTTTTT CASSPGMDRVYEKLFF
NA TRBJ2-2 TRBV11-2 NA TGTGCCAGCGAGGAATACAACGTTAGGGAGCTGTTTTTT CASEEYNVRELFF
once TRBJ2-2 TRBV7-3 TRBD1 TGTGCCAGCAGACCGGCCGGGACAGGGAACACCGGGGAGCTGTTTTTT CASRPAGTGNTGELFF
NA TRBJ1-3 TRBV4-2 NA TGTGCCAGCAGCCAAGGGACCCCTGGAAACACCATATATTTT CASSQGTPGNTIYF
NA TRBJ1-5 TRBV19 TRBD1 TGTGCCGGGGCGCGGACAGGGCGGGATCAGCCCCAGCATTTT CAGARTGRDQPQHF
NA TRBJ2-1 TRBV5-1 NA TGCGCCAGCAGCCATGGAGGGACAGCCCAAACCAATGAGCAGTTCTTC CASSHGGTAQTNEQFF
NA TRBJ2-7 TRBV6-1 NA TGTGCCTCCCGGGCAGGACCAGGGTACGAGCAGTACTTC CASRAGPGYEQYF
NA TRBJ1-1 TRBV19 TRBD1 TGTGCCAGTAGTAGAAGACAGGGGGCGCAGAACACTGAAGCTTTCTTT CASSRRQGAQNTEAFF
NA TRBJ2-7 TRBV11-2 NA TGTGCCAGCAGCTTAGGGTCCGCCTACGAGCAGTACTTC CASSLGSAYEQYF
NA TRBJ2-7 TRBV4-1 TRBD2 TGCGCCAGCAGCCAAGACTTAGTAGCGGGGGCCTACGAGCAGTACTTC CASSQDLVAGAYEQYF
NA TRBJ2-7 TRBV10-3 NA TGTGCCACCGCCCGGGACGGGGCCTACGAGCAGTACTTC CATARDGAYEQYF
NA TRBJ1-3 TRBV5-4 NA TGTGCCAGCAGTCCTGGACACTCTGGAAACACCATATATTTT CASSPGHSGNTIYF
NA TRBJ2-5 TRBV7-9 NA TGTGCCAGCAGCTTAGGGGCCGAAAGGACCCAGTACTTC CASSLGAERTQYF
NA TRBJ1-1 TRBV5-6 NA TGTGCCAGCAGCCGAGAGGAGAACACTGAAGCTTTCTTT CASSREENTEAFF
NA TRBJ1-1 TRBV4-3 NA TGCGCCAGCAGCCCCGGCGTACGAGGCACTGAAGCTTTCTTT CASSPGVRGTEAFF
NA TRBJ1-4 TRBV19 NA TGTGCCAGTACCCAACGATACTCACAGACAGGAAGGGGTGAAAAACTGTTTTTT CASTQRYSQTGRGEKLFF
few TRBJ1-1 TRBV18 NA TGTGCCAGCTCACCAAAGGGGGACTTCATGAACACTGAAGCTTTCTTT CASSPKGDFMNTEAFF
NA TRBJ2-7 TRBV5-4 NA TGTGCCAGCAGCTCCTCCTACGAGCAGTACTTC CASSSSYEQYF